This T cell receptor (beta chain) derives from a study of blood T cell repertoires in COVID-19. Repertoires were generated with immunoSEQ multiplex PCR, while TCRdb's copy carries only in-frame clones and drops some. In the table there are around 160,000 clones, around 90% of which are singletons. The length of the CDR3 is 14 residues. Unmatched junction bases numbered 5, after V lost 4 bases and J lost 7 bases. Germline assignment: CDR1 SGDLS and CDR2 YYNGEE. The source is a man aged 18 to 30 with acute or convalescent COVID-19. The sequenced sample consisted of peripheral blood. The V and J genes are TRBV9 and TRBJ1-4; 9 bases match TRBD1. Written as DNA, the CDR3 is TGTGCCAGCAGCAAGACAGGGGGGTTTGAAAAACTGTTTTTT. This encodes CASSKTGGFEKLFF.